The 30 T cell receptor beta chains given below trace back to one sample, sequenced in a study of T-cell memory formation after mild COVID-19. TCRdb used MiXCR to reprocess the 5' RACE reads, holding one entry per CDR3 protein. The table lists hundreds of thousands of distinct CDR3 sequences, around 28% of them singletons. The sample taken for sequencing was PBMCs or a T cell subset sorted from them (not recorded which). These receptors were taken from an adult woman who had mild COVID-19 (a few samples of this study predate the infection). Cell type and time point are not known.

This clonotype was picked up a small number of times. The J gene is TRBJ2-4, the V gene TRBV20-1; D perhaps matches TRBD2 (6 bases). The CDR3 spans 16 residues. Trimming shortened V by 0 bases and J by 0 bases, and 12 bases separated the two germline ends. Germline CDR1 DFQATT, CDR2 SNEGSKA (reference sequence). Here the CDR3 reads CSARDFRGIAKNIQYF. The CDR3 DNA reads TGCAGTGCTAGAGATTTCCGGGGGATAGCCAAAAACATTCAGTACTTC.

There are many counts of this clonotype. This rearrangement joins TRBV3-1 to TRBJ2-5; 9 nucleotides align to TRBD1. The CDR3 consists of 15 residues. Germline V CDR1 and CDR2: LGHDT, YNNKEL (reference sequence). J was trimmed by 5 bases and V by 5 bases; bases with no gene match: 9. The CDR3, as DNA: TGTGCCAGCAGCAAACAGGGGGCGCGAGGTGAGACCCAGTACTTC. This codes for CASSKQGARGETQYF.

The rearrangement links TRBV7-9 to TRBJ1-4; a weak D match, TRBD1 (6 bases). Trimming removed 6 bases from V and 5 bases from J, with 13 bases in between. Germline V gene lookup returns CDR1 SEHNR and CDR2 FQNEAQ (reference sequence). This CDR3 is built from 14 residues. As DNA, the CDR3 is TGTGCCAGCAGTCCGGGACACCTAAATGAAAAACTGTTTTTT. Its protein product is CASSPGHLNEKLFF.

This clonotype was seen more than once but under ten times. This rearrangement joins TRBV19 to TRBJ1-1, with TRBD1 matching over 9 bases. The CDR3 totals 16 residues. V was pared by 1 base and J by 4 bases, with 7 bases of the junction left unmatched. Germline CDR1 LNHDA, CDR2 SQIVND (reference sequence). This chain's CDR3 is CASSIVNRGPGTEAFF. In nucleotides, the CDR3 is TGTGCCAGTAGTATAGTCAACAGGGGGCCGGGCACTGAAGCTTTCTTT.

This clonotype was detected a few times. The chain joins TRBV4-1 to TRBJ2-5, with 9 nucleotides matching TRBD2. With V trimmed by 3 bases and J by 5 bases, 10 bases remained unmatched. From germline, CDR1 is MGHRA and CDR2 YSYEKL. CDR3 size: 16 residues. This CDR3 is CASSHLRGGAGETQYF. The CDR3 DNA sequence: TGCGCCAGCAGCCACCTCCGCGGGGGGGCCGGTGAGACCCAGTACTTC.

The chain links TRBV7-9 to TRBJ1-4; 10 bases are a match to TRBD1. Germline V CDR1 and CDR2: SEHNR, FQNEAQ (reference sequence). The CDR3 totals 14 residues. With 5 bases clipped from V and 8 bases from J, the junction kept 5 bases outside the gene matches. The CDR3 bases are TGTGCCAGCAGCCCGACAGGGGGCCCGGAAAAACTGTTTTTT. This sequence encodes CASSPTGGPEKLFF.

The V call is TRBV28, the J call TRBJ2-1; 7 nucleotides line up with TRBD2. CDR3 length equals 11 residues. From germline, CDR1 is MDHEN and CDR2 SYDVKM. The trim removed 3 bases at V and 13 bases at J, leaving 3 bases unmatched. CDR3 region: CASSFAGDQFF. CDR3 DNA: TGTGCCAGCAGTTTCGCGGGGGACCAGTTCTTC.

V is TRBV7-9 and J is TRBJ1-1; D is uncertain. This CDR3 contains 16 residues. V lost 6 bases and J 1 base, leaving 18 bases between the germline ends. Germline CDR1 SEHNR, CDR2 FQNEAQ (reference sequence). CDR3: CASSPGSYRANTEAFF. CDR3 sequence (DNA): TGTGCCAGCAGTCCCGGGTCCTACCGGGCGAACACTGAAGCTTTCTTT.

The chain joins TRBV7-2 to TRBJ2-3; D tentatively reads TRBD1 or TRBD2 (5 bases each). There are 17 residues in the CDR3. CDR1 is SGHTA and CDR2 is FQGNSA in the germline V gene. Trimming pared 1 base from V and 0 bases from J, leaving 14 bases between. DNA for the CDR3: TGTGCCAGCAGCTTAGGAGGGGTGGCGAAAAGCACAGATACGCAGTATTTT. Translated: CASSLGGVAKSTDTQYF.

This clonotype was seen once. This CDR3 is CSGLIQGPDYGYTF. In nucleotides, the CDR3 is TGCAGCGGGCTTATACAGGGACCCGACTATGGCTACACCTTC. The chain carries TRBV29-1 and TRBJ1-2; TRBD1 is a possible D gene (6 bases). The germline V and J ends were trimmed by 7 bases and 3 bases, with 18 bases remaining between them. The germline CDR1 and CDR2 sequences are SQVTM and ANQGSEA. The CDR3 is made up of 14 amino acids.

The chain combines TRBV12-3 or TRBV12-4 with TRBJ2-5, with 11 bases that match TRBD2. V dropped 3 bases and J dropped 4; count of bases not matched to a gene: 4. This CDR3 is 15 amino acids long. The CDR3 region has the DNA TGTGCCAGCAGTTTTCTAGCGGGGGGCTTAGAGACCCAGTACTTC. Protein sequence: CASSFLAGGLETQYF.

V is TRBV12-3 or TRBV12-4 and J is TRBJ2-7; no definite D call. CDR3 length equals 15 residues. Trimming shortened V by 7 bases and J by 0 bases, and 16 bases separated the two germline ends. CDR3 region: CASMPGGALSYEQYF. The CDR3, as DNA: TGTGCCAGCATGCCCGGCGGAGCCCTCTCCTACGAGCAGTACTTC.

This clonotype occurred a few times. The gene calls are TRBV12-3 or TRBV12-4 and TRBJ2-1; 7 positions match TRBD2. This CDR3 region has 13 residues. Trimming removed 6 bases from V and 9 bases from J; junction bases left unmatched: 8. The CDR3 nucleotides read TGTGCCAGCAGCTTGCGGGAGAAACTTGAGCAGTTCTTC. Its protein is CASSLREKLEQFF.

This chain connects TRBV20-1 to TRBJ2-7; D possibly uses TRBD1 or TRBD2 (6 bases each). The CDR3 loop spans 14 amino acids. V lost 3 bases to trimming and J lost 6 bases, with 18 bases between them. CDR1 and CDR2 from the germline V gene are DFQATT and SNEGSKA (reference sequence). DNA of the CDR3: TGCAGTGCTAGGGCCCAGGGGCGGAGGGGCGAGCAGTACTTC. It encodes CSARAQGRRGEQYF.

The genes are TRBV2 and TRBJ1-1, with 7 bases lining up with TRBD1. Looked up from germline, CDR1 is SNHLY and CDR2 is FYNNEI. The CDR3 consists of 12 residues. J was trimmed by 6 bases and V by 2 bases; bases with no gene match: 0. CDR3 in DNA: TGTGCCAGCAGTGAAAGGGGGCCTGAAGCTTTCTTT. As protein: CASSERGPEAFF.

This chain uses TRBV18 with TRBJ1-4; D may be TRBD1 (5 bases). The CDR3 spans 15 residues. The V end lost 3 bases, the J end lost 6 bases, and 14 bases lay between the germline ends. The V gene's germline CDR1 is KGHSH and CDR2 LQKENI. CDR3 nucleotide sequence: TGTGCCAGCTCACCGCCGGATGGGGCTCATGAAAAACTGTTTTTT. Protein: CASSPPDGAHEKLFF.

The V gene is TRBV5-1, the J gene TRBJ1-3; D perhaps matches TRBD1 (5 bases). V lost 0 bases, J lost 2 bases, and 12 bases lay in between. CDR3 length: 16 residues. Germline CDR1 and CDR2: SGHRS and YFSETQ. The CDR3 reads CASSLVGPNPGNTIYF. The CDR3 nucleotides read TGCGCCAGCAGCTTGGTGGGACCCAACCCTGGAAACACCATATATTTT.

The chain is built from TRBV5-1 and TRBJ2-7, with TRBD1 identical over 8 bases. Germline CDR1 is SGHRS and CDR2 is YFSETQ. This CDR3 spans 15 amino acids. J was trimmed by 1 base and V by 5 bases; bases with no gene match: 8. CDR3 sequence reads: CASRSPGQASYEQYF. DNA for the CDR3: TGCGCCAGCAGGTCTCCGGGACAGGCTTCCTACGAGCAGTACTTC.

This clonotype appeared a few times. The J gene is TRBJ1-1, the V gene TRBV2, with unresolved D. Per germline, CDR1 SNHLY and CDR2 FYNNEI. This CDR3 has 13 residues. V was pared by 4 bases and J by 0 bases, with 6 bases between. CDR3: CASSGEVNTEAFF. The CDR3 DNA is TGTGCCAGCAGTGGGGAAGTGAACACTGAAGCTTTCTTT.

The table lists this clonotype with a few counts. This chain's CDR3 is CAIRTGNSPLHF. In nucleotides, the CDR3 is TGTGCCATCAGGACGGGGAATTCACCCCTCCACTTT. V and J are TRBV2 and TRBJ1-6, with D unclear. Germline V lookup: CDR1 SNHLY, CDR2 FYNNEI. The CDR3 extends over 12 amino acids. Trimming pared 10 bases from V and 7 bases from J, leaving 11 bases between.

This sequence joins TRBV12-3 or TRBV12-4 and TRBJ2-1; D is unclear. This CDR3 spans 13 amino acids. Trimming removed 5 bases at V and 4 bases at J, with 9 bases between. CDR3 in amino acids: CASSPGRYNEQFF. The CDR3 bases are TGTGCCAGCAGTCCAGGCCGATACAATGAGCAGTTCTTC.

The rearrangement joins TRBV4-1 to TRBJ2-7; possible D gene TRBD1, 6 bases. Trimming stripped 0 bases from V and 0 bases from J, with 15 bases between. Germline assignment: CDR1 MGHRA and CDR2 YSYEKL. The CDR3 has 17 amino acids. CDR3 nucleotide sequence: TGCGCCAGCAGCCAAGATATGAACAGGGCCAGCTCCTACGAGCAGTACTTC. It yields the protein CASSQDMNRASSYEQYF.

This clonotype was observed a few times. The chain combines TRBV30 with TRBJ1-2; TRBD1 agrees at 9 bases. The CDR3 sequence is 14 residues long. Germline V gives CDR1 GTSNPN, CDR2 SVGIG (reference sequence). V was pared by 2 bases and J by 2 bases, with 3 bases of the junction left unmatched. CDR3 in DNA: TGTGCCTGGAGTCACGGGACAGGGAACTATGGCTACACCTTC. It encodes CAWSHGTGNYGYTF. Filled out from reference TRBV30 and TRBJ1-2, the complete variable domain reads SQTIHQWPATLVQPVGSPLSLECTVEGTSNPNLYWYRQAAGRGLQLLFYSVGIGQISSEVPQNLSASRPQDRQFILSSKKLLLSDSGFYLCAWSHGTGNYGYTFGSGTRLTVV.

This clonotype was counted only a few times. V usage is TRBV4-3 and J usage is TRBJ2-1, with 7 bases aligning to TRBD2. V was pared by 0 bases and J by 2 bases, with 4 bases of the junction left unmatched. The germline CDR1 and CDR2 sequences are LGHNA and YSLEER. CDR3 length: 16 residues. The CDR3 coding sequence is TGCGCCAGCAGCCAAGAATCTAGCGGAGCCTACAATGAGCAGTTCTTC. It codes for CASSQESSGAYNEQFF.

This chain links TRBV3-1 with TRBJ2-7; 7 nucleotides agree with TRBD1. V dropped 2 bases and J dropped 2; count of bases not matched to a gene: 3. CDR1 is LGHDT and CDR2 is YNNKEL in the germline V gene (reference sequence). The CDR3 is made up of 14 amino acids. The CDR3 here is CASSQTGAPYEQYF. CDR3 sequence (DNA): TGTGCCAGCAGCCAAACAGGGGCGCCCTACGAGCAGTACTTC.

A few counts support this clonotype. The chain recombines TRBV5-1 with TRBJ1-2, with TRBD1 as a possible D gene (5 bases). Trimming left V 0 bases short and J 0 bases short, with 12 bases between. Germline assignment: CDR1 SGHRS and CDR2 YFSETQ. The CDR3 loop spans 16 amino acids. In DNA form, the CDR3 reads TGCGCCAGCAGCTTGGAGTCGCCAGGGACTAACTATGGCTACACCTTC. As protein: CASSLESPGTNYGYTF.

The chain joins TRBV7-8 to TRBJ2-7; perhaps D is TRBD1 or TRBD2 (5 bases each). CDR1 is SGHVS, CDR2 FQNEAQ, per germline. CDR3 size: 16 residues. The V end was cut by 2 bases, the J end by 2 bases, with 16 bases between. CDR3 in DNA: TGTGCCAGCAGCTTATTGCTCCGGGACCAGCCCTACGAGCAGTACTTC. Translated, it gives CASSLLLRDQPYEQYF.

The chain combines TRBV2 with TRBJ2-1; no definite D call. From germline, CDR1 is SNHLY and CDR2 FYNNEI. V dropped 2 bases and J dropped 10 bases, with 21 bases sitting between them. The CDR3 is made up of 16 amino acids. CDR3 sequence reads: CASSERLLRSFKEQFF. In DNA, the CDR3 is TGTGCCAGCAGTGAACGGCTATTGCGGTCATTCAAGGAGCAGTTCTTC.

The sample holds a few counts of this clonotype. J is TRBJ1-1 and V is TRBV6-6; D may be TRBD1 (5 bases). The CDR3 spans 15 residues. Between the trimmed V and J ends, which lost 2 bases and 11 bases, there was a span of 21 bases. The germline CDR1 and CDR2 sequences are MNHNY and SVGAGI (reference sequence). Written as DNA, the CDR3 is TGTGCCAGCAGTTACCGGGGCTCATCGGGGGAATACGCTTTCTTT. Translating it yields CASSYRGSSGEYAFF.

The chain recombines TRBV29-1 with TRBJ1-2; a possible D gene is TRBD1 (6 bases). V was clipped by 5 bases and J by 7 bases, with 14 bases between them. This CDR3 spans 12 amino acids. CDR1 and CDR2 (germline): SQVTM, ANQGSEA. Here the CDR3 DNA reads TGCAGCGTTCAGGACGGAGGGGGTGGCTACACCTTC. It translates to CSVQDGGGGYTF.